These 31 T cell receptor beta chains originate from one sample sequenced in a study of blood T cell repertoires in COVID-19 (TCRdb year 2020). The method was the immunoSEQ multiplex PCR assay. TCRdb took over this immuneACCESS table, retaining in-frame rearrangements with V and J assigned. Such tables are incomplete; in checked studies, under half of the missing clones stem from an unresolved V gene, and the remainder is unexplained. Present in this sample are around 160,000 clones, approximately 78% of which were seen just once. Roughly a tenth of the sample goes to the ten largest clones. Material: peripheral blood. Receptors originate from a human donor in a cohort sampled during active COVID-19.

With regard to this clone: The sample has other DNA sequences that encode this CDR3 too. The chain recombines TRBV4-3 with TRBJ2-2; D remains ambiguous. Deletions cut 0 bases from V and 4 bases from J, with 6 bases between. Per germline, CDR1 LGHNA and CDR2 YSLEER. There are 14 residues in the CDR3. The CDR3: CASSQDGRTGELFF. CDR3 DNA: TGCGCCAGCAGCCAAGATGGGCGCACCGGGGAGCTGTTTTTT.

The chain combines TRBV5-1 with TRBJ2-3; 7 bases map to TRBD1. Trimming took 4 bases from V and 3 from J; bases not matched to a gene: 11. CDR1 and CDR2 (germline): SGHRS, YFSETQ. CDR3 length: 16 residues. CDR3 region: CASSKTWADRTDTQYF. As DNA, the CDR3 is TGCGCCAGCAGCAAAACCTGGGCGGACAGGACAGATACGCAGTATTTT.

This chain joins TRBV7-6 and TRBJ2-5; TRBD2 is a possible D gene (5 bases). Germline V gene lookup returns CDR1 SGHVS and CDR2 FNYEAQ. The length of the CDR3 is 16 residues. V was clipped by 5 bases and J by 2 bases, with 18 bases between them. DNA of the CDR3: TGTGCCAGCAGCGCCCTAGAGGGCTGGGATCAAGAGACCCAGTACTTC. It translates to CASSALEGWDQETQYF.

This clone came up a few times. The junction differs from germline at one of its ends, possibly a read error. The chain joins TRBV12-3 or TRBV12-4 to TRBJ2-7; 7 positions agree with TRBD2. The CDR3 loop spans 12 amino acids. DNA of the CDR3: TGTGCCAGCAACCTCGACGCGGGGGTGGTCGACTTC. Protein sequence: CASNLDAGVVDF.

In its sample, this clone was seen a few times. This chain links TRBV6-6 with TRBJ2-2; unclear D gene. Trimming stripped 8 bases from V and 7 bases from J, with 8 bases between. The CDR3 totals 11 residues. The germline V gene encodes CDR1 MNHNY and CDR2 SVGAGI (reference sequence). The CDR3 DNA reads TGTGCCAGCGACATCAGCGGGGAGCTGTTTTTT. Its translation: CASDISGELFF.

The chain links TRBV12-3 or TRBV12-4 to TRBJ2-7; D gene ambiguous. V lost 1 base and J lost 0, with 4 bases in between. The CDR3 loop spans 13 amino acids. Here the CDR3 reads CASSLGYSYEQYF. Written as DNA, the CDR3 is TGTGCCAGCAGTTTAGGCTACTCCTACGAGCAGTACTTC.

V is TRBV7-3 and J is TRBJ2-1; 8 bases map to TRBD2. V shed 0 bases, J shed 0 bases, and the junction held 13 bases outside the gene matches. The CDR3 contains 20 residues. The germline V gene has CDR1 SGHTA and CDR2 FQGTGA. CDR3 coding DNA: TGTGCCAGCAGCTTAACCCCTAGCGGGTTCGGACCTAGCTCCTACAATGAGCAGTTCTTC. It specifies CASSLTPSGFGPSSYNEQFF. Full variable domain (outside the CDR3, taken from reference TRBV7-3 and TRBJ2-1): GAGVSQTPSNKVTEKGKYVELRCDPISGHTALYWYRQSLGQGPEFLIYFQGTGAADDSGLPNDRFFAVRPEGSVSTLKIQRTERGDSAVYLCASSLTPSGFGPSSYNEQFFGPGTRLTVL.

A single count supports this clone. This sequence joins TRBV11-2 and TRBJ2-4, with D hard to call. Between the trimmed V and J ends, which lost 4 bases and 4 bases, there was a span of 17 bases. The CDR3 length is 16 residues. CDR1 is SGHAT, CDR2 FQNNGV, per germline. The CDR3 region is CASSSPVDEAKNIQYF. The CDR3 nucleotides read TGTGCCAGCAGCTCTCCGGTCGATGAAGCTAAAAACATTCAGTACTTC.

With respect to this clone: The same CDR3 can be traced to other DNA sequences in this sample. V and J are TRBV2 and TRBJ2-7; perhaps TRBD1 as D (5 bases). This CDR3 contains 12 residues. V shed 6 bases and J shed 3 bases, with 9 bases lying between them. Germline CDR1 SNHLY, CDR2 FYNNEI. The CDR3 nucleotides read TGTGCCAGCAGCGCCGACAGCTACGAGCAGTACTTC. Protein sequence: CASSADSYEQYF.

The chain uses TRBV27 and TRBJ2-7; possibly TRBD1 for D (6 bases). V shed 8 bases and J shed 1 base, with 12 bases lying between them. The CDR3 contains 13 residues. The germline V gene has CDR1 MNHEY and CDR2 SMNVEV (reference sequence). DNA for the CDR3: TGTGCCAGCGGGCCAGGGGTATCCTACGAGCAGTACTTC. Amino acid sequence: CASGPGVSYEQYF.

CDR3 region: CASSPRDSQETQYF. CDR3 DNA sequence: TGTGCCAGCTCGCCGCGGGACAGCCAAGAGACCCAGTACTTC. The J gene is TRBJ2-5, the V gene TRBV18, with TRBD1 as a possible D gene (7 bases). The CDR3 loop spans 14 amino acids. CDR1 KGHSH and CDR2 LQKENI come from the germline V gene. Trimming took off 6 bases at V and 1 base at J, with 12 bases between the two ends. Full variable domain (remainder filled in from reference TRBV18 and TRBJ2-5): NAGVMQNPRHLVRRRGQEARLRCSPMKGHSHVYWYRQLPEEGLKFMVYLQKENIIDESGMPKERFSAEFPKEGPSILRIQQVVRGDSAAYFCASSPRDSQETQYFGPGTRLLVL.

This CDR3 reads CASSATGDYVSGANVLTF. CDR3 bases: TGTGCCAGCAGCGCCACAGGGGATTACGTCTCTGGGGCCAACGTCCTGACTTTC. J is TRBJ2-6 and V is TRBV9, with 7 nucleotides matching TRBD1. V gave up 3 bases and J gave up 0 bases; unmatched junction bases: 9. Germline V lookup: CDR1 SGDLS, CDR2 YYNGEE. CDR3 size: 18 residues.

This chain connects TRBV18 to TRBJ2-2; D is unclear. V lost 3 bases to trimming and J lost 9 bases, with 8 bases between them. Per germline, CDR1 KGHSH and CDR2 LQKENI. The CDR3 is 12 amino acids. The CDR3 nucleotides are TGTGCCAGCTCACCCGGGTACCGGGAGCTGTTTTTT. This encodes CASSPGYRELFF.

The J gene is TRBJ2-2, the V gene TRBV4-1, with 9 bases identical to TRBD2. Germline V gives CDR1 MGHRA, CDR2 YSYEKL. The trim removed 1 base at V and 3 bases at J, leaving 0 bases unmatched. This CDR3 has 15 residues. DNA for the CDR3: TGCGCCAGCAGCCAAGGACTAGCGGACACCGGGGAGCTGTTTTTT. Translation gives CASSQGLADTGELFF.

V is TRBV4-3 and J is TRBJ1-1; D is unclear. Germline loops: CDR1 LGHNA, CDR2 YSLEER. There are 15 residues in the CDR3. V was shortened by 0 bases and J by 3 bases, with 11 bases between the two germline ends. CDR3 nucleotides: TGCGCCAGCAGCCAAGAAAGCAGCGGTTACACTGAAGCTTTCTTT. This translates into CASSQESSGYTEAFF.

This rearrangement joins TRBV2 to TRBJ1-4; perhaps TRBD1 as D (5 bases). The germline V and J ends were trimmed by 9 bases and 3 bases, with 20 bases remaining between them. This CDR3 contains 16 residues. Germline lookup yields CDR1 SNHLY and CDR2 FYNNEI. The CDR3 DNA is TGTGCCAGTAATAGTCCGACCGGGACTGCTAATGAAAAACTGTTTTTT. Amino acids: CASNSPTGTANEKLFF.

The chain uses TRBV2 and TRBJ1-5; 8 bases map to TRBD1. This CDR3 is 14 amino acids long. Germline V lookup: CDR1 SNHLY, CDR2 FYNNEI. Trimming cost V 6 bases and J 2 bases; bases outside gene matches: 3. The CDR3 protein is CASSGQGGNQPQHF. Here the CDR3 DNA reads TGTGCCAGCAGCGGACAGGGTGGCAATCAGCCCCAGCATTTT.

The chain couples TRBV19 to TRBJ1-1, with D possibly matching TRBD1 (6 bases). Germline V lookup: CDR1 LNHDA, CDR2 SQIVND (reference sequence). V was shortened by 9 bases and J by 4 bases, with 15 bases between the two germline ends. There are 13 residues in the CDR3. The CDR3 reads CASRTESLTEAFF. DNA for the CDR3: TGTGCCAGCAGGACAGAATCGCTCACTGAAGCTTTCTTT. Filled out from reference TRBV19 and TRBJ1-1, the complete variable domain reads DGGITQSPKYLFRKEGQNVTLSCEQNLNHDAMYWYRQDPGQGLRLIYYSQIVNDFQKGDIAEGYSVSREKKESFPLTVTSAQKNPTAFYLCASRTESLTEAFFGQGTRLTVV.

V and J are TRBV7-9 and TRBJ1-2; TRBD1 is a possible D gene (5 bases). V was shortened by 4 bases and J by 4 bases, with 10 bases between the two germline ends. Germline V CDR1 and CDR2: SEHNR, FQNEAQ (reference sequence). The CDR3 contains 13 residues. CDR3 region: CASSWRGPYGYTF. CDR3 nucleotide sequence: TGTGCCAGCAGCTGGAGGGGTCCCTATGGCTACACCTTC.

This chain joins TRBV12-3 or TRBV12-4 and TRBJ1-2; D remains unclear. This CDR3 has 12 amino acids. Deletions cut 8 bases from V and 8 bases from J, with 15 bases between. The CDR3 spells CASLWAVGGYTF. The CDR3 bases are TGTGCCAGCCTTTGGGCAGTCGGAGGCTACACCTTC.

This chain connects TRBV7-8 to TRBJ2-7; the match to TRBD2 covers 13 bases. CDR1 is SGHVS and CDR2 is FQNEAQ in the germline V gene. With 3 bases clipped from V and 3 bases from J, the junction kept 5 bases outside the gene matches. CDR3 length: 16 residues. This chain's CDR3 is CASSFHWTSGSYEQYF. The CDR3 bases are TGTGCCAGCAGCTTCCACTGGACTAGCGGGAGCTACGAGCAGTACTTC.

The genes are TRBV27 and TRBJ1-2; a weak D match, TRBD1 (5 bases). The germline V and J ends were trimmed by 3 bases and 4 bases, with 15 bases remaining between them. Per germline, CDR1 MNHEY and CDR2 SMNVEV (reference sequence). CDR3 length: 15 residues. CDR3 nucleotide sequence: TGTGCCAGCAGTTTGGGGGGACCGAACCCCTATGGCTACACCTTC. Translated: CASSLGGPNPYGYTF.

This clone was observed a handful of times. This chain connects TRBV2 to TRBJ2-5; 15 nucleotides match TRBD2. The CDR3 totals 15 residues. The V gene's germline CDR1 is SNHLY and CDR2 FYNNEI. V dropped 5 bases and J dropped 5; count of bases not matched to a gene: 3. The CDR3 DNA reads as TGTGCCAGCAGTCGGACTAGCGGGAGGGGTGAGACCCAGTACTTC. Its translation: CASSRTSGRGETQYF.

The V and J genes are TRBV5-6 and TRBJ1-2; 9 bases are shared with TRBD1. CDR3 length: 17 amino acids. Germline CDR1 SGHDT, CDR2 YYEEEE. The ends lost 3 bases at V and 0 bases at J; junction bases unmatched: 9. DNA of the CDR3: TGTGCCAGCAGCTATTATCGCCGGGACAGGGCTAACTATGGCTACACCTTC. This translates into CASSYYRRDRANYGYTF.

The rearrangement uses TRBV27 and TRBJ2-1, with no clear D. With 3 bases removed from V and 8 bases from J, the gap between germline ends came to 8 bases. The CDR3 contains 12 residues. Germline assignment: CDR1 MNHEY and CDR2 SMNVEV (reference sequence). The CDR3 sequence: CASSFLFDEQFF. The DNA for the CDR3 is TGTGCCAGCAGTTTTCTCTTCGATGAGCAGTTCTTC.

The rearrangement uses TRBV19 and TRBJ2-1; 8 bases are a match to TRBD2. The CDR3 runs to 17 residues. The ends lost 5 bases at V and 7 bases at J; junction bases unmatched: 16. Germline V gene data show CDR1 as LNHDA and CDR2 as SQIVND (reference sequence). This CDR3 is CASSATSGGGWRNEQFF. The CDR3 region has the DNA TGTGCCAGTAGTGCAACTAGCGGAGGGGGGTGGAGGAATGAGCAGTTCTTC.

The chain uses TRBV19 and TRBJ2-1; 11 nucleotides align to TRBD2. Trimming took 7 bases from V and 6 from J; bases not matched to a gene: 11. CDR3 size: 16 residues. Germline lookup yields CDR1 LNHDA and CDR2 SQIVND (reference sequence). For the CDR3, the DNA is TGTGCCAGTAACCGGCTAGCGGGAGGAAATCGCAATGAGCAGTTCTTC. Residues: CASNRLAGGNRNEQFF. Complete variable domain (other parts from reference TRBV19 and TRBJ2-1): DGGITQSPKYLFRKEGQNVTLSCEQNLNHDAMYWYRQDPGQGLRLIYYSQIVNDFQKGDIAEGYSVSREKKESFPLTVTSAQKNPTAFYLCASNRLAGGNRNEQFFGPGTRLTVL.

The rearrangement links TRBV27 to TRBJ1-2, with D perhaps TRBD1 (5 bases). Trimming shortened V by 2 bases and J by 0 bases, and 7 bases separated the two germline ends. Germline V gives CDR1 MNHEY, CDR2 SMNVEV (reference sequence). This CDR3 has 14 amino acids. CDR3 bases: TGTGCCAGCAGTTTAGACAGCACTAACTATGGCTACACCTTC. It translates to CASSLDSTNYGYTF.

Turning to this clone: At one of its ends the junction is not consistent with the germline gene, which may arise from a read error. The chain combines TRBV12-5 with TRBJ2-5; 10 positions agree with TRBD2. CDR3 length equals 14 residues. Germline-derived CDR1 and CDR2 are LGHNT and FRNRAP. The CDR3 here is CASGGGLANFGLDF. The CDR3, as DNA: TGTGCTAGTGGGGGGGGACTAGCGAACTTCGGGTTGGACTTC.

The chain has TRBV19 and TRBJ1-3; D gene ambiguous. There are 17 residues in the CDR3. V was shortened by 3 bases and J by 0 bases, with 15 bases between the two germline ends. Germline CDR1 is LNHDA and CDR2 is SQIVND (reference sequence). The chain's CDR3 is CASSIARTGNSGNTIYF. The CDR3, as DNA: TGTGCCAGTAGTATCGCGCGGACCGGGAACTCTGGAAACACCATATATTTT.

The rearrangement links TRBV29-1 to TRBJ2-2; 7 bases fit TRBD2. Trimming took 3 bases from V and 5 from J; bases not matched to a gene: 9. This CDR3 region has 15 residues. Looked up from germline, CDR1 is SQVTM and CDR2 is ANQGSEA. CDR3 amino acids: CSVEVRGSWTGELFF. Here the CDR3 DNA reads TGCAGCGTTGAGGTTCGCGGGAGTTGGACCGGGGAGCTGTTTTTT.